The 32 T cell receptor beta chains below all came from one sample that was sequenced in a study of blood T cell repertoires in COVID-19. Only in-frame clones appear in the TCRdb table, and some are missing; sequencing was by immunoSEQ multiplex PCR. Among 200,000 to 250,000 clones listed, around four fifths were seen once. The specimen sequenced was peripheral blood. The receptors were sampled from a woman aged 80 or older with COVID-19, enrolled during active disease.

Only one count was recorded for this clone. The V call is TRBV27, the J call TRBJ2-5, with 7 bases that match TRBD2. There are 15 residues in the CDR3. The junction had 12 bases not matched to a gene; V was cut back by 6 bases and J by 5 bases. The germline V gene has CDR1 MNHEY and CDR2 SMNVEV (reference sequence). The CDR3 loop reads CASRASGPRRETQYF. The CDR3 DNA follows: TGTGCCAGCAGAGCTAGCGGCCCACGACGGGAGACCCAGTACTTC.

The CDR3: CASSEAGGRNQPQHF. For the CDR3, the DNA is TGTGCCAGCAGTGAAGCAGGAGGACGCAATCAGCCCCAGCATTTT. This chain links TRBV2 with TRBJ1-5; no reliable D call. Per the germline V gene, CDR1 is SNHLY and CDR2 is FYNNEI. V was clipped by 0 bases and J by 2 bases, with 8 bases between them. CDR3 length: 15 amino acids.

This clone was recorded once. This chain joins TRBV6-6 and TRBJ1-1, with 9 nucleotides matching TRBD1. Trimming took 4 bases from V and 1 from J; bases not matched to a gene: 4. Germline CDR1 and CDR2: MNHNY and SVGAGI (reference sequence). The CDR3 is made up of 15 amino acids. CDR3 nucleotides: TGTGCCAGCAGTTCAGGGACAGGGTCGAACACTGAAGCTTTCTTT. Its protein is CASSSGTGSNTEAFF.

The rearrangement links TRBV18 to TRBJ1-2; D is ambiguous. V was trimmed by 2 bases and J by 5 bases, leaving 12 bases between them. Germline CDR1 is KGHSH and CDR2 is LQKENI. There are 14 residues in the CDR3. The DNA for the CDR3 is TGTGCCAGCTCACCATCGGGTCCTTCGTATGGCTACACCTTC. This sequence encodes CASSPSGPSYGYTF.

The CDR3 loop is CASSLTQNQPQHF. CDR3 in DNA: TGTGCCAGCAGCTTAACACAGAATCAGCCCCAGCATTTT. V gene TRBV7-3 combines with J gene TRBJ1-5; no firm D call. The CDR3 sequence is 13 residues long. The germline V gene encodes CDR1 SGHTA and CDR2 FQGTGA. Trimming took 0 bases from V and 4 from J, leaving 4 bases between them.

The chain has TRBV18 and TRBJ1-6; 8 bases match TRBD1. This CDR3 region has 14 residues. Trimming removed 4 bases from V and 8 bases from J; junction bases left unmatched: 4. CDR1 is KGHSH, CDR2 LQKENI, per germline. The CDR3 region has the DNA TGTGCCAGCTCACGGACAGGGAGTGATTCACCCCTCCACTTT. Translating it yields CASSRTGSDSPLHF. Full variable domain (outside the CDR3, taken from reference TRBV18 and TRBJ1-6): NAGVMQNPRHLVRRRGQEARLRCSPMKGHSHVYWYRQLPEEGLKFMVYLQKENIIDESGMPKERFSAEFPKEGPSILRIQQVVRGDSAAYFCASSRTGSDSPLHFGNGTRLTVT.

As DNA, the CDR3 is TGCGCCAGCAGCTTGGTTCCTAGCGGGAGAGACGAGCAGTACTTC. This codes for CASSLVPSGRDEQYF. This chain uses TRBV5-1 with TRBJ2-7, with 10 bases that match TRBD2. Trimming at V came to 0 bases and at J to 5 bases, leaving 5 bases not matched to a gene. The CDR3 spans 15 residues. Germline V lookup: CDR1 SGHRS, CDR2 YFSETQ.

CDR3 amino acids: CASAAGGGQGEGKLFF. CDR3 in DNA: TGCGCCAGCGCCGCAGGAGGGGGACAGGGCGAGGGAAAACTGTTTTTT. This chain joins TRBV5-1 and TRBJ1-4; 9 bases align to TRBD1. In germline, CDR1 is SGHRS, CDR2 YFSETQ. This CDR3 region has 16 residues. The V segment lost 7 bases and the J segment 10 bases; nucleotides outside the gene matches: 17. The variable domain in full, completed from reference TRBV5-1 and TRBJ1-4, reads KAGVTQTPRYLIKTRGQQVTLSCSPISGHRSVSWYQQTPGQGLQFLFEYFSETQRNKGNFPGRFSGRQFSNSRSEMNVSTLELGDSALYLCASAAGGGQGEGKLFFGSGTQLSVL.

This sequence joins TRBV6-5 and TRBJ1-1; D is undetermined. Germline-derived CDR1 and CDR2 are MNHEY and SVGAGI. CDR3 length equals 13 residues. The V gene lost 0 bases and the J gene lost 5 bases, with 7 bases spanning the gap. CDR3 DNA sequence: TGTGCCAGCAGTTACTCCGTAGAGACTGAAGCTTTCTTT. It encodes CASSYSVETEAFF.

The chain employs TRBV29-1 and TRBJ2-7, with TRBD2 identical over 7 bases. The trim removed 6 bases at V and 4 bases at J, leaving 12 bases unmatched. The CDR3 loop spans 14 amino acids. Germline loops: CDR1 SQVTM, CDR2 ANQGSEA. In DNA, the CDR3 is TGCAGCGTGTCATCCAGCGGGGTTCTTTACGAGCAGTACTTC. Translating gives CSVSSSGVLYEQYF.

The chain uses TRBV5-1 and TRBJ1-5, with D possibly matching TRBD1 (6 bases). V dropped 0 bases and J dropped 7 bases, with 11 bases sitting between them. Germline V gene lookup returns CDR1 SGHRS and CDR2 YFSETQ. The CDR3 sequence is 14 residues long. This CDR3 reads CASSLDQGSQPQHF. The CDR3 region has the DNA TGCGCCAGCAGCTTGGACCAGGGGAGCCAGCCCCAGCATTTT. Drawing the rest from reference TRBV5-1 and TRBJ1-5, the complete variable domain is KAGVTQTPRYLIKTRGQQVTLSCSPISGHRSVSWYQQTPGQGLQFLFEYFSETQRNKGNFPGRFSGRQFSNSRSEMNVSTLELGDSALYLCASSLDQGSQPQHFGDGTRLSIL.

The genes are TRBV11-1 and TRBJ1-1; 8 nucleotides match TRBD1. The CDR3 is 14 residues long. Trimming took 5 bases from V and 2 from J; bases not matched to a gene: 4. From germline, CDR1 is SGHAT and CDR2 FQDESV (reference sequence). The CDR3, as DNA: TGTGCCAGCAGCCCACAGGGGGTAAACACTGAAGCTTTCTTT. It specifies CASSPQGVNTEAFF.

The chain uses TRBV19 and TRBJ1-5, with a possible D match to TRBD1 (6 bases). V shed 1 base and J shed 1 base, with 17 bases lying between them. Germline CDR1 is LNHDA and CDR2 is SQIVND (reference sequence). CDR3 length: 18 residues. The CDR3 bases are TGTGCCAGTAGTATAGCAGGGACACCGGGTTACAGCAATCAGCCCCAGCATTTT. Translating gives CASSIAGTPGYSNQPQHF.

This clone was seen more than once but under ten times. The rearrangement links TRBV19 to TRBJ2-7; no firm D call. There are 14 residues in the CDR3. V lost 3 bases and J lost 2, with 11 bases in between. The germline CDR1 and CDR2 sequences are LNHDA and SQIVND (reference sequence). CDR3 nucleotides: TGTGCCAGTAGTATCCCCGGCACTACCTACGAGCAGTACTTC. Protein: CASSIPGTTYEQYF.

The V call is TRBV28, the J call TRBJ2-3, with TRBD2 identical over 10 bases. V lost 3 bases and J lost 3; bases outside the gene matches: 6. CDR1 is MDHEN and CDR2 is SYDVKM in the germline V gene. This CDR3 has 16 residues. CDR3 coding DNA: TGTGCCAGCAGTTTGAGTCTAGCGGGAGTAACAGATACGCAGTATTTT. Protein product: CASSLSLAGVTDTQYF.

The chain is built from TRBV5-1 and TRBJ1-2, with 7 positions matching TRBD1. Unmatched junction bases numbered 6, after V lost 4 bases and J lost 0 bases. From germline, CDR1 is SGHRS and CDR2 YFSETQ. The CDR3 contains 15 residues. In DNA form, the CDR3 reads TGCGCCAGCAGCCCTAGGACAGGAGCTAACTATGGCTACACCTTC. Residues: CASSPRTGANYGYTF.

The chain is built from TRBV11-3 and TRBJ2-7; possible D gene TRBD1, 6 bases. V dropped 5 bases and J dropped 2 bases, with 13 bases sitting between them. Germline CDR1 reads SGHNT; CDR2 reads YENEEA. The CDR3 is made up of 14 amino acids. The chain's CDR3 is CASSPRDNPYEQYF. DNA for the CDR3: TGTGCCAGCAGCCCTCGGGACAACCCCTACGAGCAGTACTTC. The variable domain in full, completed from reference TRBV11-3 and TRBJ2-7, reads EAGVVQSPRYKIIEKKQPVAFWCNPISGHNTLYWYLQNLGQGPELLIRYENEEAVDDSQLPKDRFSAERLKGVDSTLKIQPAELGDSAVYLCASSPRDNPYEQYFGPGTRLTVT.

V is TRBV3-1 (or the pseudogene TRBV3-2) and J is TRBJ2-7, with 7 bases identical to TRBD2. The J segment lost 3 bases and the V segment lost 4 bases, leaving 9 bases of the junction unmatched. Per the germline V gene, CDR1 is LGHDT and CDR2 is YNNKEL (reference sequence). CDR3 length: 15 residues. The CDR3 sequence is CASSPGGHSNYEQYF. CDR3 nucleotides: TGTGCCAGCAGCCCGGGAGGCCACTCTAACTACGAGCAGTACTTC.

V is TRBV19 and J is TRBJ2-2; D unresolved. The V gene's germline CDR1 is LNHDA and CDR2 SQIVND (reference sequence). The CDR3 spans 15 residues. V was trimmed by 2 bases and J by 5 bases, leaving 12 bases between them. CDR3 in DNA: TGTGCCAGTAGTATAAGAGAGATTGAGACCGGGGAGCTGTTTTTT. Its protein product is CASSIREIETGELFF.

This rearrangement joins TRBV7-2 to TRBJ2-7, with D possibly TRBD2 on 6 matching bases. This CDR3 is 14 amino acids long. The V and J ends lost 5 bases and 1 base respectively, with 12 bases between them. Looked up from germline, CDR1 is SGHTA and CDR2 is FQGNSA. The CDR3 reads CASSPRRDSYEQYF. The CDR3 DNA follows: TGTGCCAGCAGCCCGCGGCGGGATTCCTACGAGCAGTACTTC.

Only one count was recorded for this clone. V gene TRBV5-1 combines with J gene TRBJ1-1; tentative D call: TRBD1 (5 bases). The V gene's germline CDR1 is SGHRS and CDR2 YFSETQ. V lost 0 bases, J lost 10 bases, and 10 bases lay in between. This CDR3 is built from 12 residues. The CDR3 region is CASSLVQGGAFF. CDR3 DNA sequence: TGCGCCAGCAGCTTGGTGCAGGGAGGAGCTTTCTTT.

This clone appeared a single time. V and J are TRBV19 and TRBJ2-2, with 8 bases aligning to TRBD1. The CDR3 is 15 residues long. V shed 8 bases, J shed 0 bases, and the junction held 5 bases outside the gene matches. The germline gives CDR1 LNHDA, CDR2 SQIVND (reference sequence). CDR3 amino acids: CASRTGQANTGELFF. The CDR3, as DNA: TGTGCCAGTCGTACGGGACAGGCGAACACCGGGGAGCTGTTTTTT.

The rearrangement links TRBV5-1 to TRBJ2-2; TRBD2 agrees at 9 bases. The CDR3 covers 15 residues. V was pared by 0 bases and J by 5 bases, with 2 bases of the junction left unmatched. CDR1 and CDR2 (germline): SGHRS, YFSETQ. The CDR3 sequence is CASSLAAGGTGELFF. The CDR3 DNA reads as TGCGCCAGCAGCTTGGCCGCGGGAGGGACCGGGGAGCTGTTTTTT. Full variable domain (rest looked up from reference TRBV5-1 and TRBJ2-2): KAGVTQTPRYLIKTRGQQVTLSCSPISGHRSVSWYQQTPGQGLQFLFEYFSETQRNKGNFPGRFSGRQFSNSRSEMNVSTLELGDSALYLCASSLAAGGTGELFFGEGSRLTVL.

This clone appeared once. V and J are TRBV5-1 and TRBJ2-3; weak D call: TRBD2 (6 bases). The V gene lost 0 bases and the J gene lost 1 base, with 6 bases spanning the gap. The CDR3 has 14 residues. The V gene's germline CDR1 is SGHRS and CDR2 YFSETQ. CDR3 nucleotide sequence: TGCGCCAGCAGCTTGGTAGCGGGCACAGATACGCAGTATTTT. This encodes CASSLVAGTDTQYF.

CDR3 sequence (DNA): TGTGCCTGGAGGGGGACAGGAAGGGTAGGCTACACCTTC. It translates to CAWRGTGRVGYTF. The chain recombines TRBV30 with TRBJ1-2; 8 nucleotides align to TRBD1. Trimming removed 3 bases from V and 8 bases from J; junction bases left unmatched: 8. Germline values: CDR1 GTSNPN, CDR2 SVGIG (reference sequence). CDR3 length equals 13 residues.

The sample holds a few counts of this clone. The genes are TRBV3-1 (or the pseudogene TRBV3-2) and TRBJ1-2; no clear D gene. Trimming pared 6 bases from V and 0 bases from J, leaving 11 bases between. CDR1 and CDR2 from the germline V gene are LGHDT and YNNKEL (reference sequence). The CDR3 covers 14 residues. CDR3 nucleotide sequence: TGTGCCAGCAGTCGGTTAGAAGCTAACTATGGCTACACCTTC. It yields the protein CASSRLEANYGYTF.

The chain carries TRBV5-4 and TRBJ2-1; 10 nucleotides line up with TRBD2. The V and J ends lost 4 bases and 9 bases, in that order; junction bases with no gene match: 10. The V gene's germline CDR1 is SGHNT and CDR2 YYREEE (reference sequence). This CDR3 has 15 residues. The CDR3 bases are TGTGCCAGCAGCCCTAGCGGGAGTGCCCTCTCTGAGCAGTTCTTC. Its protein product is CASSPSGSALSEQFF.

The chain employs TRBV11-2 and TRBJ2-2; TRBD1 agrees at 7 bases. V shed 6 bases and J 0 bases; nucleotides not matched to a gene: 4. The CDR3 is made up of 15 amino acids. From germline, CDR1 is SGHAT and CDR2 FQNNGV. The chain's CDR3 is CASRWGQTNTGELFF. As DNA, the CDR3 is TGTGCCAGCAGGTGGGGACAGACGAACACCGGGGAGCTGTTTTTT.

The table lists this clone with a count of one. The chain couples TRBV5-1 to TRBJ1-2; D gene ambiguous. Trimming took off 1 base at V and 4 bases at J, with 14 bases between the two ends. In germline, CDR1 is SGHRS, CDR2 YFSETQ. The CDR3 loop spans 15 amino acids. Written as DNA, the CDR3 is TGCGCCAGCAGCTTGTGGCAGGAATACTCCTATGGCTACACCTTC. Protein: CASSLWQEYSYGYTF.

The chain uses TRBV6-5 and TRBJ2-4; 7 bases map to TRBD2. The ends lost 6 bases at V and 0 bases at J; junction bases unmatched: 5. The CDR3 is made up of 15 amino acids. Germline assignment: CDR1 MNHEY and CDR2 SVGAGI. The CDR3 nucleotides read TGTGCCAGCAGGGGGGGGGAGTTAGCCAAAAACATTCAGTACTTC. Translating it yields CASRGGELAKNIQYF.

This clone came up once. This sequence joins TRBV4-1 and TRBJ2-5; perhaps TRBD2 as D (6 bases). The CDR3 length is 14 residues. Germline CDR1 and CDR2: MGHRA and YSYEKL. Trimming took off 1 base at V and 3 bases at J, with 9 bases between the two ends. CDR3 loop: CASSQGGVEETQYF. The DNA of the CDR3 is TGCGCCAGCAGCCAAGGGGGGGTGGAAGAGACCCAGTACTTC.

The chain combines TRBV24-1 with TRBJ1-2; 7 bases are a match to TRBD1. V was clipped by 4 bases and J by 7 bases; unmatched bases: 5. The CDR3 loop spans 13 amino acids. The V gene's germline CDR1 is KGHDR and CDR2 SFDVKD. In DNA form, the CDR3 reads TGTGCCACCAGTGACGCTGACAGGGCTGGCTACACCTTC. Translating it yields CATSDADRAGYTF.